This entry concerns a single TCR beta chain. The data derive from a study of T-cell reconstitution after alpha-beta-depleted transplantation in children. Unique molecular identifiers were built into the TCRbeta library. TCRdb independently ran MiXCR on the PCR reads; one entry per CDR3 protein. The sample consists of over 200,000 distinct CDR3 sequences, approximately 9% of them appearing once. This CDR3 spans 12 amino acids. Germline V CDR1 and CDR2: MNHEY, SVGEGT. The V end lost 7 bases, the J end lost 7 bases, and 8 bases lay between the germline ends. The sequenced sample was PBMCs from the stem cell graft donor, obtained from the stem cell graft. This receptor was taken from a human donor who donated a stem cell graft to a child with acute lymphoblastic leukemia. The chain combines TRBV6-2 or TRBV6-3 with TRBJ1-6, with D unresolved. The CDR3 loop is CASKPQNSPLHF. The CDR3 DNA follows: TGTGCCAGCAAGCCTCAAAATTCACCCCTCCACTTT.